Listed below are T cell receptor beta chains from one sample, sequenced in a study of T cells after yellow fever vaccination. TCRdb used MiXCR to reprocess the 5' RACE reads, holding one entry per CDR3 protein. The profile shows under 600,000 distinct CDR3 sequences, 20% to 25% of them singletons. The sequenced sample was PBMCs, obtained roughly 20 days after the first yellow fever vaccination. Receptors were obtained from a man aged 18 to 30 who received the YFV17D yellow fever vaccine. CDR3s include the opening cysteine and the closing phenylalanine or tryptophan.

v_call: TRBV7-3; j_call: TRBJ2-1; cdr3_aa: CASSLGDSGLLEQFF
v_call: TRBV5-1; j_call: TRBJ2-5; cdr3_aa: CASSFPPGGQGQETQYF
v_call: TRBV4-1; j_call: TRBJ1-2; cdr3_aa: CASSQDLRPYGYTF
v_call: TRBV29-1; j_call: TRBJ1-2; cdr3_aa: CSVGKADAPRGYTF
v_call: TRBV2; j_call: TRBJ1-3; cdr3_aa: CASIAVSGNTIYF
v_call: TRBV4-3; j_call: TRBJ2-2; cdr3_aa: CASSQSPGRGLNTGELFF
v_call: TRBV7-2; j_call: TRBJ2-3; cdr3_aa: CASSSRLAGGLDTQYF
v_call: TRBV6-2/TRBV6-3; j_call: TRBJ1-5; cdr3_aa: CASSSPGQGCCSNQPQHF
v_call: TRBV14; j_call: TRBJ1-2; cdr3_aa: CASSQEDSEGTNYGYTF
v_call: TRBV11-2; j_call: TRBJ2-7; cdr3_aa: CASSLEGFEQYF
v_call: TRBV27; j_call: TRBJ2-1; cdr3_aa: CASSKTGADEQFF
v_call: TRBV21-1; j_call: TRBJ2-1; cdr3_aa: CASSKLGLSEFGEQFF
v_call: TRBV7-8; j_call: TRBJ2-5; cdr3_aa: CASSSRMVETQYF
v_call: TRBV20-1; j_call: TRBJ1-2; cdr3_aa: CSAPLTGHYGYTF
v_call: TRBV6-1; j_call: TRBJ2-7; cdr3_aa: CASSPLRTRSSYEQYF
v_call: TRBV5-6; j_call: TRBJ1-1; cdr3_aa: CASSLRMGTTEAFF
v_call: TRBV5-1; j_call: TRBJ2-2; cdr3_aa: CASSFGYTGELFF
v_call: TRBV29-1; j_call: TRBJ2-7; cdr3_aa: CSVDPGTKPGEQYF
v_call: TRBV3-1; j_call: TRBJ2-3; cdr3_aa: CASNRGHNTDTQYF
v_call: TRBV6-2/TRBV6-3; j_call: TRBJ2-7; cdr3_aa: CASSSESREQYF
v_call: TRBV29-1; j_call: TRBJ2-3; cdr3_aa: CSAPGWSERTDTQYF
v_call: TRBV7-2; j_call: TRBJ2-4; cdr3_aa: CASSFESRGNIQYF
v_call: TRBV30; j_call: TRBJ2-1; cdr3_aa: CAWSPGTGGSDEQFF
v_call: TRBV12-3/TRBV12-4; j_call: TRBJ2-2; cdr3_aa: CASSTLDSLGELFF
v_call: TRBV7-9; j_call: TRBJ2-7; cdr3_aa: CASSQGGYSYEQYF